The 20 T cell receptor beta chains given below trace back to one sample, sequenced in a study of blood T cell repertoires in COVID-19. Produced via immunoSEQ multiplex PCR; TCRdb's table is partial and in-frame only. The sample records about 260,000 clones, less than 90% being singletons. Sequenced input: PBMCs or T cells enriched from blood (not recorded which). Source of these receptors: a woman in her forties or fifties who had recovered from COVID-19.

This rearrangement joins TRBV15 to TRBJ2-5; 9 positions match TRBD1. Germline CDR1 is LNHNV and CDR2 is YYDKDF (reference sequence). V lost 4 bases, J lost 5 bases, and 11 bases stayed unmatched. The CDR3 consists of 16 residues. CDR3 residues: CATSTQYGTGRETQYF. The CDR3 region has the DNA TGTGCCACCAGCACACAGTATGGGACAGGGCGGGAGACCCAGTACTTC.

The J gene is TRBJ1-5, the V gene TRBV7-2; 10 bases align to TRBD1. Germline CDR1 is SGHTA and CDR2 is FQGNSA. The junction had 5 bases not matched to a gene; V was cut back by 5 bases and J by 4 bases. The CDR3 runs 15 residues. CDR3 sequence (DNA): TGTGCCAGCAGCCTGGGACAGGGGTATAATCAGCCCCAGCATTTT. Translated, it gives CASSLGQGYNQPQHF.

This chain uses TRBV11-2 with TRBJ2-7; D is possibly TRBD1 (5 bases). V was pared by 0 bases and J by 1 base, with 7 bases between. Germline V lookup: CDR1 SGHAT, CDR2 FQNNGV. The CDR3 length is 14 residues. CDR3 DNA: TGTGCCAGCAGCTTAGATCAGGGATCCTACGAGCAGTACTTC. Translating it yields CASSLDQGSYEQYF.

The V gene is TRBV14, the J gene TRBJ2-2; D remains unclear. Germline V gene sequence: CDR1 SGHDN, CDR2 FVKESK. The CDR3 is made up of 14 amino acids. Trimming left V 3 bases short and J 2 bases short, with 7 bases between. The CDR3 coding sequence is TGTGCCAGCAGCCATCTGCGTAACACCGGGGAGCTGTTTTTT. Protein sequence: CASSHLRNTGELFF. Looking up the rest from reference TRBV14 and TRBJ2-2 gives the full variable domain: EAGVTQFPSHSVIEKGQTVTLRCDPISGHDNLYWYRRVMGKEIKFLLHFVKESKQDESGMPNNRFLAERTGGTYSTLKVQPAELEDSGVYFCASSHLRNTGELFFGEGSRLTVL.

CDR3 amino acids: CASSLGSGRNQPQHF. Here the CDR3 DNA reads TGTGCCAGCAGCTTAGGAAGTGGGAGAAATCAGCCCCAGCATTTT. The chain employs TRBV7-2 and TRBJ1-5; no reliable D call. The germline V gene has CDR1 SGHTA and CDR2 FQGNSA. CDR3 length: 15 residues. V was shortened by 1 base and J by 4 bases, with 11 bases between the two germline ends.

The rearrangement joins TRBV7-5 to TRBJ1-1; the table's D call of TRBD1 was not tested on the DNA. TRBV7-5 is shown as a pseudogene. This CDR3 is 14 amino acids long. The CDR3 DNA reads TGTGCCAGAAGCCTCAGGGATAAGAACACTGAAGCTTTCTTT. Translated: CARSLRDKNTEAFF.

For the CDR3, the DNA is TGTGCCAGCAGCAACTGGGGGCAGGGGGCCTCTGGAAACACCATATATTTT. Amino acids: CASSNWGQGASGNTIYF. V is TRBV28 and J is TRBJ1-3; 8 positions match TRBD1. The CDR3 covers 17 residues. Per the germline V gene, CDR1 is MDHEN and CDR2 is SYDVKM. The junction had 10 bases not matched to a gene; V was cut back by 6 bases and J by 0 bases. The complete variable domain, with remaining parts taken from reference TRBV28 and TRBJ1-3, reads DVKVTQSSRYLVKRTGEKVFLECVQDMDHENMFWYRQDPGLGLRLIYFSYDVKMKEKGDIPEGYSVSREKKERFSLILESASTNQTSMYLCASSNWGQGASGNTIYFGEGSWLTVV.

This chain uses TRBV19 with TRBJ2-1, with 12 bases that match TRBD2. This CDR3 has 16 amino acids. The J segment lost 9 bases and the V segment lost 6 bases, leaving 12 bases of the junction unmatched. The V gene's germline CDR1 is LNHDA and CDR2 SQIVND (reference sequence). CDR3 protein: CASSLAGGVGRGEQFF. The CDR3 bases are TGTGCCAGTAGCCTAGCGGGAGGGGTCGGGCGCGGTGAGCAGTTCTTC.

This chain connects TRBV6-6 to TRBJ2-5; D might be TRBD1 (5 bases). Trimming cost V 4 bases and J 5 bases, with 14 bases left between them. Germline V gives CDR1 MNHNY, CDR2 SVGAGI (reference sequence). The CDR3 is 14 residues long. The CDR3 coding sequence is TGTGCCAGCAGTTCAACAAGGGGTGGGGAGACCCAGTACTTC. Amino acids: CASSSTRGGETQYF.

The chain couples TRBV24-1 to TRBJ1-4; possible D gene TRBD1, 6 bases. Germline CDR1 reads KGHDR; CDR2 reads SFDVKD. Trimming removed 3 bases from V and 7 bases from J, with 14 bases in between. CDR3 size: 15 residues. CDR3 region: CATSDPQGTGEKLFF. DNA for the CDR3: TGTGCCACCAGTGATCCACAGGGCACGGGTGAAAAACTGTTTTTT.

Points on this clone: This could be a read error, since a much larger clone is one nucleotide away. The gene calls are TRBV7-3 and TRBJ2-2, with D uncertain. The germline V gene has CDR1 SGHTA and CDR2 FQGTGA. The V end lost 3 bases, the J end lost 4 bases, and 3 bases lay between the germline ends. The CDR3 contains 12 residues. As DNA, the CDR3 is TGTGCCAGCAGCTTCCGCACCGGGGAGCTGTTTTTT. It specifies CASSFRTGELFF. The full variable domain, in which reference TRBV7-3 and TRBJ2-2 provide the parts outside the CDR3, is GAGVSQTPSNKVTEKGKYVELRCDPISGHTALYWYRQSLGQGPEFLIYFQGTGAADDSGLPNDRFFAVRPEGSVSTLKIQRTERGDSAVYLCASSFRTGELFFGEGSRLTVL.

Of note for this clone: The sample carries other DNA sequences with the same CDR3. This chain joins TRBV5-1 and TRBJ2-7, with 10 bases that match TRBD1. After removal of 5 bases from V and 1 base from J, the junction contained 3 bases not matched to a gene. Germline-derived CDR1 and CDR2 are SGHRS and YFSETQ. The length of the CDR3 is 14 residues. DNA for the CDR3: TGCGCCAGCAGTTGGGACAGGGGATCCTACGAGCAGTACTTC. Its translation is CASSWDRGSYEQYF.

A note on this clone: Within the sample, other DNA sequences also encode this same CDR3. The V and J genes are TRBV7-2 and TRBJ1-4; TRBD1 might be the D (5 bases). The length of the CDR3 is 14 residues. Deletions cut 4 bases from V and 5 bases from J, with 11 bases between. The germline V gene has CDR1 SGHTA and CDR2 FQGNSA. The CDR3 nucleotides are TGTGCCAGCAGCTCCGGGGGGTTGAATGAAAAACTGTTTTTT. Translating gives CASSSGGLNEKLFF.

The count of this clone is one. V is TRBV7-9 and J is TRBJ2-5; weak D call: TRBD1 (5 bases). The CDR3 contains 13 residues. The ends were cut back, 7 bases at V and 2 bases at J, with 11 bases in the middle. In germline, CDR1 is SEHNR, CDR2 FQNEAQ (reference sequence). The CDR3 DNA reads TGTGCCAGCACTCAGGGATGGCAAGAGACCCAGTACTTC. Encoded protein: CASTQGWQETQYF. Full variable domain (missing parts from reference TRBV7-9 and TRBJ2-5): DTGVSQNPRHKITKRGQNVTFRCDPISEHNRLYWYRQTLGQGPEFLTYFQNEAQLEKSRLLSDRFSAERPKGSFSTLEIQRTEQGDSAMYLCASTQGWQETQYFGPGTRLLVL.

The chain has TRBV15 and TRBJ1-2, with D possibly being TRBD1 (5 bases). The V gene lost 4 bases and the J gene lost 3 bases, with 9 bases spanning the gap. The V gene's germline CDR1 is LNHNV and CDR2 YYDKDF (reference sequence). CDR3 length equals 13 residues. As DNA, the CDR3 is TGTGCCACCAGCAAGGGGCTCGACTATGGCTACACCTTC. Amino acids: CATSKGLDYGYTF.

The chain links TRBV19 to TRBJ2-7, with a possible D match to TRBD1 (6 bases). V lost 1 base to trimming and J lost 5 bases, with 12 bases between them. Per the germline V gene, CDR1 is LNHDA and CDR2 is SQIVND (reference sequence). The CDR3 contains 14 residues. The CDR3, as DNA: TGTGCCAGTAGTATAGCCAGGGGCCCCCACGAGCAGTACTTC. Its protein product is CASSIARGPHEQYF.

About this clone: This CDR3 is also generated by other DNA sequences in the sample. This CDR3 is CASSLGAGSNSPLHF. CDR3 DNA: TGCGCCAGCAGCTTGGGCGCAGGGTCCAATTCACCCCTCCACTTT. The J gene is TRBJ1-6, the V gene TRBV5-1, with D possibly TRBD1 on 5 matching bases. Germline values: CDR1 SGHRS, CDR2 YFSETQ. CDR3 size: 15 residues. The V end was cut by 0 bases, the J end by 7 bases, with 11 bases between.

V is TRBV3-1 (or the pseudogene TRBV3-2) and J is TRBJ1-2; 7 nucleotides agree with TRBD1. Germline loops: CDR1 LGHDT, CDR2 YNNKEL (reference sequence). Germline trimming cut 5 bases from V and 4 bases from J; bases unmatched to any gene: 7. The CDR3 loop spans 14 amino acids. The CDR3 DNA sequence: TGTGCCAGCAGCGGGGACAGTGTCGGCTATGGCTACACCTTC. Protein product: CASSGDSVGYGYTF.

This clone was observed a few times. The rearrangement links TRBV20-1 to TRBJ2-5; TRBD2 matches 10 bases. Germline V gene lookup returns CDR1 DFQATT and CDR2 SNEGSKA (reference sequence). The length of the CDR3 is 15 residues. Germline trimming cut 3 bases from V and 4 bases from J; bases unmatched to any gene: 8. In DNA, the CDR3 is TGCAGTGCTAGTCTGCTAGCGGGAGCCCGAGAGACCCAGTACTTC. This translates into CSASLLAGARETQYF.

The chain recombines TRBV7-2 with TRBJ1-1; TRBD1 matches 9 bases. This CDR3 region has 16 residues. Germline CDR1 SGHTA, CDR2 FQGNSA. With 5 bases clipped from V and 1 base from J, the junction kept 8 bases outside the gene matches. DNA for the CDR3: TGTGCCAGCAGCGCCTTAGGGACAGGGAAGAACACTGAAGCTTTCTTT. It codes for CASSALGTGKNTEAFF.